These 15 T cell receptor beta chains were sequenced from one sample in a study of T-cell reconstitution after alpha-beta-depleted transplantation in children. TCRbeta library preparation incorporated unique molecular identifiers. TCRdb itself ran the PCR reads through MiXCR, one entry per CDR3 protein. The table shows hundreds of thousands of distinct CDR3 sequences, with around 13% occurring only once. Sequenced here: PBMCs, sampled before TCRalphabeta/CD19-depleted stem cell transplant. The receptors shown here come from a girl aged 2 to 10 with congenital amegakaryocytic thrombocytopenia, due to receive a stem cell transplant.

The V and J genes are TRBV20-1 and TRBJ2-1, with 8 bases matching TRBD2. V shed 2 bases, J shed 9 bases, and the junction held 9 bases outside the gene matches. This CDR3 is built from 14 residues. Germline CDR1 is DFQATT and CDR2 is SNEGSKA (reference sequence). CDR3 residues: CSARPSGSVVEQFF. The CDR3 DNA sequence: TGCAGTGCTAGACCCAGCGGGAGTGTAGTTGAGCAGTTCTTC.

This clonotype was found a few times. The rearrangement links TRBV5-1 to TRBJ2-7; 7 bases match TRBD1. This CDR3 contains 15 residues. V shed 4 bases, J shed 5 bases, and the junction held 12 bases outside the gene matches. Per germline, CDR1 SGHRS and CDR2 YFSETQ. CDR3 nucleotides: TGCGCCAGCAGCCGCGAGGCAGGGGGAATCGACGAGCAGTACTTC. Translating gives CASSREAGGIDEQYF.

Ten or more counts support this clonotype. For the CDR3, the DNA is TGTGCCAGCAGCTTAGCCAGGGTACGCGAGCAGTACTTC. Its protein is CASSLARVREQYF. The chain carries TRBV7-6 and TRBJ2-7; perhaps TRBD1 as D (5 bases). The CDR3 is 13 residues long. Trimming took off 0 bases at V and 6 bases at J, with 9 bases between the two ends. Germline CDR1 reads SGHVS; CDR2 reads FNYEAQ.

The rearrangement uses TRBV19 and TRBJ1-5; no clear D gene. Germline-derived CDR1 and CDR2 are LNHDA and SQIVND (reference sequence). V shed 1 base and J shed 2 bases, with 15 bases lying between them. This CDR3 comprises 17 residues. The CDR3 nucleotides are TGTGCCAGTAGTATAGCAGGTAGGGTTTGGCGCAATCAGCCCCAGCATTTT. Its translation: CASSIAGRVWRNQPQHF.

This clonotype has at least ten counts. This chain uses TRBV6-1 with TRBJ2-1; D call uncertain. Trimming removed 3 bases at V and 3 bases at J, with 6 bases between. The CDR3 spans 13 residues. The V gene's germline CDR1 is MNHNS and CDR2 SASEGT. CDR3 in DNA: TGTGCCAGCAGTGAGTACAGCTACAATGAGCAGTTCTTC. This codes for CASSEYSYNEQFF.

This clonotype has a handful of counts. The gene calls are TRBV10-3 and TRBJ2-5; D not resolved. V lost 6 bases and J 5 bases, leaving 7 bases between the germline ends. CDR1 ENHRY and CDR2 SYGVKD come from the germline V gene. The CDR3 has 11 residues. The CDR3 is CAISSEETQYF. The CDR3 bases are TGTGCCATCAGCAGCGAGGAGACCCAGTACTTC.

The V call is TRBV7-9, the J call TRBJ1-2, with 9 positions matching TRBD1. CDR3 length: 14 amino acids. J lost 4 bases, V lost 4 bases, and 4 bases had no gene match. The germline CDR1 and CDR2 sequences are SEHNR and FQNEAQ (reference sequence). The CDR3 loop reads CASSWDRVIYGYTF. DNA of the CDR3: TGTGCCAGCAGCTGGGACAGGGTAATCTATGGCTACACCTTC.

This clonotype has just a few counts. The chain is built from TRBV27 and TRBJ2-6, with D unresolved. From germline, CDR1 is MNHEY and CDR2 SMNVEV (reference sequence). V gave up 5 bases and J gave up 1 base, with 24 bases separating them. The CDR3 spans 20 residues. CDR3 DNA sequence: TGTGCCAGCAGTCCCCTTTCCAGGCCTGGGTCGTGGTCTGGGGCCAACGTCCTGACTTTC. It specifies CASSPLSRPGSWSGANVLTF.

The V and J genes are TRBV20-1 and TRBJ2-3, with D possibly TRBD2 on 6 matching bases. Looked up from germline, CDR1 is DFQATT and CDR2 is SNEGSKA (reference sequence). The CDR3 has 15 amino acids. Trimming removed 5 bases at V and 0 bases at J, with 15 bases between. The CDR3 region is CSAPLGAGSTDTQYF. In nucleotides, the CDR3 is TGCAGTGCTCCTCTGGGAGCGGGCAGCACAGATACGCAGTATTTT.

Many counts were recorded for this clonotype. The chain joins TRBV20-1 to TRBJ2-3; 11 nucleotides line up with TRBD2. After removal of 6 bases from V and 2 bases from J, the junction contained 10 bases not matched to a gene. This CDR3 is 16 amino acids long. The V gene's germline CDR1 is DFQATT and CDR2 SNEGSKA (reference sequence). In DNA form, the CDR3 reads TGCAGTGCCACGGGACTAGCGGAATCAGTCACAGATACGCAGTATTTT. It translates to CSATGLAESVTDTQYF.

Many counts were recorded for this clonotype. In DNA, the CDR3 is TGTGCCAGCAGAGAGACAGGGGGCCTTGGCACTGAAGCTTTCTTT. Its protein is CASRETGGLGTEAFF. This chain links TRBV11-2 with TRBJ1-1, with 10 bases lining up with TRBD1. This CDR3 has 15 amino acids. Germline trimming cut 6 bases from V and 4 bases from J; bases unmatched to any gene: 8. Looked up from germline, CDR1 is SGHAT and CDR2 is FQNNGV.

This clonotype was detected ten times or more. The chain employs TRBV7-2 and TRBJ2-3; D call uncertain. Germline V gene lookup returns CDR1 SGHTA and CDR2 FQGNSA. Between the trimmed V and J ends, which lost 1 base and 0 bases, there was a span of 11 bases. This CDR3 spans 16 amino acids. CDR3 coding DNA: TGTGCCAGCAGCTTAGACGACTCCCCCAGCACAGATACGCAGTATTTT. Residues: CASSLDDSPSTDTQYF. The full variable domain, in which reference TRBV7-2 and TRBJ2-3 provide the parts outside the CDR3, is GAGVSQSPSNKVTEKGKDVELRCDPISGHTALYWYRQSLGQGLEFLIYFQGNSAPDKSGLPSDRFSAERTGGSVSTLTIQRTQQEDSAVYLCASSLDDSPSTDTQYFGPGTRLTVL.

The rearrangement joins TRBV18 to TRBJ2-4; the D gene is possibly TRBD1 (6 bases). Per germline, CDR1 KGHSH and CDR2 LQKENI. CDR3 size: 15 residues. Trimming cost V 6 bases and J 3 bases, with 15 bases left between them. CDR3 bases: TGTGCCAGCTCGCAACAGGGCCGGGACAAAAACATTCAGTACTTC. This codes for CASSQQGRDKNIQYF.

This chain joins TRBV9 and TRBJ2-1; D gene ambiguous. The V end was cut by 0 bases, the J end by 2 bases, with 9 bases between. Germline CDR1 is SGDLS and CDR2 is YYNGEE. This CDR3 contains 15 residues. The CDR3: CASSVGGFPYNEQFF. The DNA of the CDR3 is TGTGCCAGCAGCGTAGGTGGTTTCCCCTACAATGAGCAGTTCTTC.

In its sample, this clonotype was seen a few times. V is TRBV6-1 and J is TRBJ2-3, with 9 positions matching TRBD1. Germline V CDR1 and CDR2: MNHNS, SASEGT. After removal of 8 bases from V and 4 bases from J, the junction contained 13 bases not matched to a gene. The CDR3 is 16 residues long. The CDR3: CASAYDPGQGSDTQYF. CDR3 coding DNA: TGTGCCAGCGCCTACGACCCGGGACAGGGCTCAGATACGCAGTATTTT.